Below, one T cell receptor beta chain is given with its context. Its antigen is unidentified. The CDR3 runs to 20 residues. The germline V gene has CDR1 MNHEY and CDR2 SVGEGT. V shed 4 bases, J shed 4 bases, and the junction held 13 bases outside the gene matches. This record belongs to a study of T cell repertoires in cytomegalovirus infection. Study as a whole: Selection of CMV epitopes for the study included recently identified HLA-C-restricted and well-studied HLA-B-restricted ones. Public signatures in TCR beta pointed to CMV infection and matching HLA type.

Using its own MiXCR run on the reads, TCRdb lists one record per CDR3 protein. The profile shows over 55,000 distinct CDR3 sequences, 20% to 25% of them singletons. Study-level points and caveats: Accumulated public TCR beta family frequency recognized individuals carrying CMV together with the relevant HLA. The study found HLA-C-restricted CMV-specific TCR beta clonotypes dominating the ex vivo response.

This clonotype was obtained from a human donor in good health (CMV status not recorded). Some clones in this sample may be carry-over from other donors' samples. The chain links TRBV6-2 or TRBV6-3 to TRBJ2-6; 13 positions match TRBD2. Sequenced material: CD8+ T cells from cultured PBMCs, taken from culture after CMV antigen stimulation. This chain's CDR3 is CASSSDTSGGAIFGANVLTF. The CDR3, as DNA: TGTGCCAGCAGTTCCGACACTAGCGGGGGGGCCATCTTCGGGGCCAACGTCCTGACTTTC.